The 6 T cell receptor beta chains below were found in one sample sequenced in a study of post-analysis software for immune sequencing data. The library was made from cDNA and included unique molecular identifiers. TCRdb used MiXCR to reprocess the PCR reads, holding one entry per CDR3 protein. The table has roughly 870,000 distinct CDR3 sequences, about 50% seen once; the top ten hold 4.6%. These TCRs are of unknown antigen specificity. Study outcomes and limitations: Patients used roughly five TRBV segments, including TRBV5-6, TRBV5-1 and TRBV20-1, more often than controls.

Source material: blood. These receptors all come from a girl between 5 and 17 years old with multiple sclerosis.

V and J are TRBV9 and TRBJ1-2, with D unclear. CDR3 size: 14 residues. The germline gives CDR1 SGDLS, CDR2 YYNGEE. V was clipped by 0 bases and J by 2 bases, with 8 bases between them. CDR3 in DNA: TGTGCCAGCAGCGTAGAGATGGAAAACTATGGCTACACCTTC. Protein: CASSVEMENYGYTF.

This clonotype turned up a few times. CDR3 protein: CATGPGSEAFF. DNA for the CDR3: TGTGCCACCGGGCCAGGGTCTGAAGCTTTCTTT. The V call is TRBV10-3, the J call TRBJ1-1; perhaps TRBD1 as D (5 bases). The CDR3 has 11 amino acids. Looked up from germline, CDR1 is ENHRY and CDR2 is SYGVKD. Deletions cut 10 bases from V and 6 bases from J, with 12 bases between.

The chain combines TRBV20-1 with TRBJ2-3; 7 bases are shared with TRBD1. There are 12 residues in the CDR3. V shed 5 bases and J 6 bases; nucleotides not matched to a gene: 5. CDR1 and CDR2 from the germline V gene are DFQATT and SNEGSKA (reference sequence). The CDR3 reads CSALQGCDTQYF. In nucleotides, the CDR3 is TGCAGTGCTCTACAGGGGTGTGATACGCAGTATTTT.

This clonotype was observed a handful of times. The chain carries TRBV12-3 or TRBV12-4 and TRBJ1-2; no firm D call. The V end lost 5 bases, the J end lost 2 bases, and 12 bases lay between the germline ends. The CDR3 extends over 14 amino acids. The CDR3 loop is CASSLRAANYGYTF. CDR3 DNA: TGTGCCAGCAGTCTTAGGGCGGCAAACTATGGCTACACCTTC.

The V call is TRBV20-1, the J call TRBJ2-5, with 7 bases identical to TRBD2. CDR1 is DFQATT, CDR2 SNEGSKA, per germline (reference sequence). This CDR3 is 15 amino acids long. Unmatched junction bases numbered 8, after V lost 2 bases and J lost 2 bases. The CDR3, as DNA: TGCAGTGCTAGAAGAGGGGCTAGCGGACAAGAGACCCAGTACTTC. It specifies CSARRGASGQETQYF.

CDR3 region: CASNPQTPSGANVLTF. The DNA for the CDR3 is TGCGCCAGCAATCCCCAAACGCCATCTGGGGCCAACGTCCTGACTTTC. The chain employs TRBV5-1 and TRBJ2-6; no clear D gene. This CDR3 is 16 amino acids long. V was trimmed by 6 bases and J by 1 base, leaving 14 bases between them. The germline V gene has CDR1 SGHRS and CDR2 YFSETQ.